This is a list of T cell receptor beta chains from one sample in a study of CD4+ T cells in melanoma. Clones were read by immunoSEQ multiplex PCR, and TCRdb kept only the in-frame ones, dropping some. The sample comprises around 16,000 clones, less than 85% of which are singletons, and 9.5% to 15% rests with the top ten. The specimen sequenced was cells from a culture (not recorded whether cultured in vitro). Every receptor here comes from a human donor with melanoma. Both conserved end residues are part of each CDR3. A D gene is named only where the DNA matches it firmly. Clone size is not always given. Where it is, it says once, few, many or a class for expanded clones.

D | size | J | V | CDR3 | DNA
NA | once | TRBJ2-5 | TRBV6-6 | CASMNYGWETQYF | TGTGCCAGCATGAATTATGGATGGGAGACCCAGTACTTC
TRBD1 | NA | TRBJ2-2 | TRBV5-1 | CASSPDRGINTGELFF | TGCGCCAGCAGCCCCGACAGGGGGATCAACACCGGGGAGCTGTTTTTT
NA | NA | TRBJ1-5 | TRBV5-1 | CASSLGGRADQPQHF | TGCGCCAGCAGCTTAGGGGGGCGGGCAGATCAGCCCCAGCATTTT
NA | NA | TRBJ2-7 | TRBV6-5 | CASSYSTAGDYEQYF | TGTGCCAGCAGTTACTCTACGGCAGGGGACTACGAGCAGTACTTC
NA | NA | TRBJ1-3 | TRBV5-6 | CASSPIGGRGGTIYF | TGTGCCAGCAGCCCTATTGGGGGCCGGGGGGGCACCATATATTTT
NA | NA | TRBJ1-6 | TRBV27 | CASSFARDINSPLHF | TGTGCCAGCAGTTTCGCCCGGGACATCAATTCACCCCTCCACTTT
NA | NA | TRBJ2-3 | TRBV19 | CASTERPPGQGYSDTQYF | TGTGCCAGTACCGAACGCCCCCCCGGGCAGGGTTACTCAGATACGCAGTATTTT
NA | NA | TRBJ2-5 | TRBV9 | CASSPGHKRETQYF | TGTGCCAGCAGCCCGGGACACAAGCGGGAGACCCAGTACTTC
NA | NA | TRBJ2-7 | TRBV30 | CAWSNSGRLYEQYF | TGTGCCTGGAGTAATTCGGGACGGCTCTACGAGCAGTACTTC
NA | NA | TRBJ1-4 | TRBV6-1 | CASSDYPIGLMTKLFF | TGTGCCAGCAGTGACTACCCAATCGGGCTAATGACGAAACTGTTTTTT
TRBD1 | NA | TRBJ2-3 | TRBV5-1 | CASSIWTGGSDTQYF | TGCGCCAGCAGCATATGGACAGGGGGCTCAGATACGCAGTATTTT
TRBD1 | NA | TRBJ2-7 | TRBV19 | CASTGQASYEQYF | TGTGCCAGTACCGGACAGGCCTCCTACGAGCAGTACTTC
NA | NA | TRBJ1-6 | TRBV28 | CASRARGAGYNSPLHF | TGTGCCAGCAGGGCTCGAGGGGCAGGTTATAATTCACCCCTCCACTTT
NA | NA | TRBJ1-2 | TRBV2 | CASSLARVGYGYTF | TGTGCCAGCAGCCTTGCCAGGGTGGGCTACGGCTACACCTTC
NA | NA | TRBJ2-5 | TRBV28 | CASSLSQETQYF | TGTGCCAGCAGTTTATCCCAAGAGACCCAGTACTTC
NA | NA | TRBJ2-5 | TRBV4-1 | CASSPPDRRETQYF | TGCGCCAGCAGCCCCCCCGACAGAAGGGAGACCCAGTACTTC
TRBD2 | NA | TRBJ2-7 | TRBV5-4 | CASSRLAGGYYEQYF | TGTGCCAGCAGTCGACTAGCGGGGGGGTACTACGAGCAGTACTTC
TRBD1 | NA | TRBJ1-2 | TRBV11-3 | CASSQAGQFHYGYTF | TGTGCCAGCAGCCAAGCGGGACAGTTTCACTATGGCTACACCTTC
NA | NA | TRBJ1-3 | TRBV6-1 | CASSASRGGNTIYF | TGTGCCAGCAGCGCATCCCGGGGCGGAAACACCATATATTTT
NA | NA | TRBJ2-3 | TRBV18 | CASSPVQRSTDTQYF | TGTGCCAGCTCCCCCGTCCAGCGGAGCACAGATACGCAGTATTTT
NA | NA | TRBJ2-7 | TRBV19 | CASSPRTAPMGSYEQYF | TGTGCCAGTAGTCCCCGGACTGCCCCCATGGGGTCCTACGAGCAGTACTTC
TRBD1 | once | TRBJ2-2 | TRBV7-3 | CASSFSGQGNTGELFF | TGTGCCAGCAGCTTCTCCGGACAGGGTAACACCGGGGAGCTGTTTTTT
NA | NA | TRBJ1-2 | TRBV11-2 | CASSSNYTNGYTF | TGTGCCAGCAGCTCTAACTACACTAATGGCTACACCTTC
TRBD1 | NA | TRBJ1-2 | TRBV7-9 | CASSLGGGQANYGYTF | TGTGCCAGCAGCTTAGGAGGGGGACAGGCGAACTATGGCTACACCTTC
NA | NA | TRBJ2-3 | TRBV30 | CAWSKNADTQYF | TGTGCCTGGAGTAAGAACGCAGATACGCAGTATTTT
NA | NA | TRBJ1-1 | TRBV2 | CASGRALEAFF | TGTGCCAGCGGCCGGGCCCTTGAAGCTTTCTTT
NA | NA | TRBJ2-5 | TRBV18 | CASSPPNGRPQETQYF | TGTGCCAGCTCACCACCCAACGGCCGACCCCAAGAGACCCAGTACTTC
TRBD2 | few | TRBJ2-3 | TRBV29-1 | CSVDETLAGDFQYF | TGCAGCGTTGACGAGACGCTAGCGGGGGACTTTCAGTATTTT
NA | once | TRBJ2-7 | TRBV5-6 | CASSQPGRAYEQYF | TGTGCCAGCAGCCAACCCGGTCGCGCCTACGAGCAGTACTTC
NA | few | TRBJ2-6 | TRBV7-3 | CASSPKGGRDRTGANVLTF | TGTGCCAGCAGCCCCAAGGGCGGTCGGGACCGCACTGGGGCCAACGTCCTGACTTTC
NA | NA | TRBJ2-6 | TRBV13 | CASSLVSGANVLTF | TGTGCCAGCAGCTTAGTGTCTGGGGCCAACGTCCTGACTTTC
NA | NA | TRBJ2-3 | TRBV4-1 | CASSQESLSGFGDTQYF | TGCGCCAGCAGCCAAGAATCACTCTCGGGGTTTGGGGATACGCAGTATTTT
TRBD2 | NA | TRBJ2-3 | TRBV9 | CASSKGLAGGRTDTQYF | TGTGCCAGCAGCAAAGGACTAGCGGGGGGACGCACAGATACGCAGTATTTT
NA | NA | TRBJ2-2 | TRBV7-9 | CASTHREGNTGELFF | TGTGCCAGCACCCACCGAGAGGGAAACACCGGGGAGCTGTTTTTT
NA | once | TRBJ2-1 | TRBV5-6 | CASSLQGRDQFF | TGTGCCAGCAGCTTGCAGGGCAGGGATCAGTTCTTC
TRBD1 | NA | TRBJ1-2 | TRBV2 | CASSLGQGANYGYTF | TGTGCCAGCAGCCTGGGACAGGGGGCGAACTATGGCTACACCTTC
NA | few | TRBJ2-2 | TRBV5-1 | CASSLIEAVTGELFF | TGCGCCAGCAGCTTGATAGAAGCGGTCACCGGGGAGCTGTTTTTT
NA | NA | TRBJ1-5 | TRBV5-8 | CASSFPGQISQPQHF | TGTGCCAGCAGCTTCCCCGGACAGATATCTCAGCCCCAGCATTTT
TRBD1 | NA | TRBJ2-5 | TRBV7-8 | CASSADGTAQETQYF | TGTGCCAGCAGCGCGGACGGGACAGCCCAAGAGACCCAGTACTTC
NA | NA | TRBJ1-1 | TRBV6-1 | CASKTVAGAEAFF | TGTGCCAGCAAGACGGTGGCTGGCGCTGAAGCTTTCTTT
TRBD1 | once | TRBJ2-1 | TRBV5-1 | CASSLQGALYNEQFF | TGCGCCAGCAGCTTGCAGGGGGCTCTGTACAATGAGCAGTTCTTC
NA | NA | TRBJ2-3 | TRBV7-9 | CASSFTVDTQYF | TGTGCCAGCAGCTTTACCGTAGATACGCAGTATTTT
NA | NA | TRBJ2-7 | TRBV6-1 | CASRSTGSYEQYF | TGTGCCAGCAGGTCGACTGGATCCTACGAGCAGTACTTC
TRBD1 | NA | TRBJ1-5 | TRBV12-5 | CASGSGTADRPQHF | TGTGCTAGTGGGTCTGGGACAGCCGATCGGCCCCAGCATTTT
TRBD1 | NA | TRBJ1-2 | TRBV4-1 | CASSQRTGANYGYTF | TGCGCCAGCAGCCAGAGGACAGGGGCGAACTATGGCTACACCTTC
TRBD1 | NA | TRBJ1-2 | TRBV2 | CASESGGGYTF | TGTGCCAGCGAGTCAGGGGGGGGCTACACCTTC
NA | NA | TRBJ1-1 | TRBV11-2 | CASSLVGALNTEAFF | TGTGCCAGCAGCTTAGTGGGGGCCCTGAACACTGAAGCTTTCTTT
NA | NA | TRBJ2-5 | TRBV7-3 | CASSTNPQETQYF | TGTGCCAGCAGCACGAACCCCCAAGAGACCCAGTACTTC
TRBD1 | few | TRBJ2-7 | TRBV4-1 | CASSQRAVRTGGYEQYF | TGCGCCAGCAGCCAGAGAGCCGTGCGGACAGGGGGTTACGAGCAGTACTTC
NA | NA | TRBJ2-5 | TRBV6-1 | CASSEAGGLGETQYF | TGTGCCAGCAGTGAAGCCGGGGGTTTAGGGGAGACCCAGTACTTC
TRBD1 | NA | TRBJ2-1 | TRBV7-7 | CASSPQGARWIEQFF | TGTGCCAGCAGCCCACAGGGGGCCAGGTGGATTGAGCAGTTCTTC
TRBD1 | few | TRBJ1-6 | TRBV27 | CATKGTANSPLHF | TGTGCCACCAAGGGGACAGCGAATTCACCCCTCCACTTT